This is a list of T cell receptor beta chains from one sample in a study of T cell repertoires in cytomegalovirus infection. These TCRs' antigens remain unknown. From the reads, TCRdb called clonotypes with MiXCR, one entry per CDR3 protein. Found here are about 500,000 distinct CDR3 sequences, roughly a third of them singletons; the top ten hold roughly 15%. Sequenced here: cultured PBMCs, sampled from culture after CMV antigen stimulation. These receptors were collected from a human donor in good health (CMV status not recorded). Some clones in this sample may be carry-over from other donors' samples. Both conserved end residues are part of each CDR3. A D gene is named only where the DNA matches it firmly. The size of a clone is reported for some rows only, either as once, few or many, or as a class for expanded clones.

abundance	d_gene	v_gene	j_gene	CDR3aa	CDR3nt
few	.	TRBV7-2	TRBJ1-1	CASSSRHFRVGAFF	TGTGCCAGCAGCTCCCGCCATTTCAGGGTGGGGGCTTTCTTT
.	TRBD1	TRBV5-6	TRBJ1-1	CASSGPGQGNTEAFF	TGTGCCAGCAGCGGACCGGGACAGGGGAACACTGAAGCTTTCTTT
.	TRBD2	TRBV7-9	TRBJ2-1	CASSFMGLAGVVDEQFF	TGTGCCAGCAGCTTTATGGGACTAGCGGGAGTGGTCGATGAGCAGTTCTTC
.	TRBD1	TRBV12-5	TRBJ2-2	CASGSGVGTASRDTGELFF	TGTGCTAGTGGTTCCGGTGTAGGGACAGCTTCACGGGACACCGGGGAGCTGTTTTTT
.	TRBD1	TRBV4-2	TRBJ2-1	CASSQDGQGYNEQFF	TGTGCCAGCAGCCAAGACGGACAGGGATACAATGAGCAGTTCTTC
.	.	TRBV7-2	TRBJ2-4	CASSSLLGRAKNIQYF	TGTGCCAGCAGCTCACTCCTGGGGCGAGCCAAAAACATTCAGTACTTC
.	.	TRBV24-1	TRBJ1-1	CATSDYGTEAFF	TGTGCCACCAGTGATTACGGGACTGAAGCTTTCTTT
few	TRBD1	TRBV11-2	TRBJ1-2	CASSLPWDRRVRYGYTF	TGTGCCAGCAGCTTACCCTGGGACAGGCGGGTTCGTTATGGCTACACCTTC
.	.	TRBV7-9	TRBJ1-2	CASSLAPGLQLGGYTF	TGTGCCAGCAGCTTAGCACCGGGACTCCAACTCGGAGGCTACACCTTC
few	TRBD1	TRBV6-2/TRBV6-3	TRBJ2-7	CASSYGPGQGFDEQYF	TGTGCCAGCAGTTACGGTCCCGGACAGGGGTTCGACGAGCAGTACTTC
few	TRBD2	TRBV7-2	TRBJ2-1	CASSLKGTSGSNEQFF	TGTGCCAGCAGCTTGAAGGGGACTAGCGGGAGTAATGAGCAGTTCTTC
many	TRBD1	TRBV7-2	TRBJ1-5	CASTPDRGGQPQHF	TGTGCCAGCACTCCGGACAGGGGAGGTCAGCCCCAGCATTTT
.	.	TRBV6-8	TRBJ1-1	CASSKGGGYTEAFF	TGTGCCAGCAGTAAGGGGGGTGGGTACACTGAAGCTTTCTTT
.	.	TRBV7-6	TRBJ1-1	CASSLGQPHTEAFF	TGTGCCAGCAGCTTAGGTCAGCCACACACTGAAGCTTTCTTT
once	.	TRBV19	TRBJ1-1	CASRRTGLLSTEAFF	TGTGCCAGTAGAAGGACGGGATTATTGAGCACTGAAGCTTTCTTT
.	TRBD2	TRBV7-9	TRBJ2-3	CASGGLAGDGDTQYF	TGTGCCAGCGGGGGACTAGCGGGAGATGGAGATACGCAGTATTTT
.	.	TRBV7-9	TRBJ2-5	CASSPHLGVGQETQYF	TGTGCCAGCAGCCCGCATCTGGGCGTAGGCCAAGAGACCCAGTACTTC
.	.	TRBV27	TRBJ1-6	CASSLVGRTPLHF	TGTGCCAGCAGTTTGGTGGGACGGACACCCCTCCACTTT
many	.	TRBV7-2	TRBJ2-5	CASSFGGEETQYF	TGTGCCAGCAGCTTCGGGGGCGAAGAGACCCAGTACTTC
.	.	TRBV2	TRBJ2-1	CASKGGYNEQFF	TGTGCCAGCAAGGGGGGATACAATGAGCAGTTCTTC
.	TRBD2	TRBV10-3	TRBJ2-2	CAITSTGGLTGELFF	TGTGCCATCACTTCCACGGGAGGTCTCACCGGGGAGCTGTTTTTT
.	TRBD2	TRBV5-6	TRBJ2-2	CASSRRLAGVAKGELFF	TGTGCCAGCAGCCGTCGGCTGGCGGGAGTCGCCAAGGGGGAGCTGTTTTTT
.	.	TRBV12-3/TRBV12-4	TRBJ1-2	CAQLHPNPSNYGYTF	TGTGCCCAACTCCACCCGAACCCATCTAACTATGGCTACACCTTC
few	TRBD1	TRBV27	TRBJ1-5	CASSDAYRGGQPQHF	TGTGCCAGCAGTGACGCCTACAGGGGAGGTCAGCCCCAGCATTTT
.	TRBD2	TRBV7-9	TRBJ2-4	CASSYSGRELKNIQYF	TGTGCCAGCAGCTATAGCGGGAGGGAACTCAAAAACATTCAGTACTTC
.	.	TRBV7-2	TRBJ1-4	CASSLGALTRGYEKLFF	TGTGCCAGCAGCTTAGGAGCACTTACCCGAGGATATGAAAAACTGTTTTTT
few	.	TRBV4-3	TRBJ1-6	CASSQVSGENSPLHF	TGCGCCAGCAGCCAAGTCTCGGGAGAAAATTCACCCCTCCACTTT
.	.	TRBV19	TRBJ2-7	CASTPAGSYEQYF	TGTGCCAGTACACCGGCAGGGTCCTACGAGCAGTACTTC
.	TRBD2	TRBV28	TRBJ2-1	CASSTHLLSSGRAYNEQFF	TGTGCCAGCAGCACACACCTACTGAGTAGCGGGAGGGCCTACAATGAGCAGTTCTTC
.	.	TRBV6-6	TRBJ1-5	CASSYSGRVRQPQHF	TGTGCCAGCAGTTACTCGGGCAGGGTAAGGCAGCCCCAGCATTTT
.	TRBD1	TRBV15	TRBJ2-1	CATSGDRGFGTEQFF	TGTGCCACCAGCGGGGACAGGGGGTTTGGAACAGAGCAGTTCTTC
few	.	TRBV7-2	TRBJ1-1	CASNPSGSDTEAFF	TGTGCCAGCAACCCCTCTGGCAGCGACACTGAAGCTTTCTTT
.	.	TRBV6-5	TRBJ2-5	CASSYSSQGGSKTQYF	TGTGCCAGCAGTTACTCGTCGCAGGGCGGGTCGAAGACCCAGTACTTC
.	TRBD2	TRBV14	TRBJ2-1	CASSQQAAGAYNEQFF	TGTGCCAGCAGCCAACAAGCAGCGGGAGCATACAATGAGCAGTTCTTC
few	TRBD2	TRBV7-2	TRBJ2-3	CASSFWAGEGDTQYF	TGTGCCAGCAGCTTTTGGGCGGGAGAGGGGGATACGCAGTATTTT
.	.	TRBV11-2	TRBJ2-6	CASSRWGKKSGANVLTF	TGTGCCAGCAGCCGGTGGGGGAAAAAATCTGGGGCCAACGTCCTGACTTTC
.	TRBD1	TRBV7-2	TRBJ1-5	CASSLVAGGDSNQPQHF	TGTGCCAGCAGCTTAGTGGCAGGGGGTGATAGCAATCAGCCCCAGCATTTT
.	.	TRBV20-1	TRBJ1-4	CSAKLDMSVYEKLFF	TGCAGTGCCAAATTGGACATGTCCGTTTATGAAAAACTGTTTTTT
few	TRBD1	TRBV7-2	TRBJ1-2	CASSLTQGAGYGYTF	TGTGCCAGCAGCTTAACCCAGGGGGCCGGTTATGGCTACACCTTC
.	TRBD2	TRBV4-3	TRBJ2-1	CASSQTSGRSAYNEQFF	TGCGCCAGCAGCCAGACTAGCGGGAGAAGTGCCTACAATGAGCAGTTCTTC